The clone carrying this T cell receptor beta chain occurred a few times. MiXCR, run by TCRdb on the 5' RACE reads, gives a single entry per CDR3 protein. The table lists about 36,000 distinct CDR3 sequences, 9% to 10% of them singletons. The sample comes from a study of early T cells in non-severe SARS-CoV-2 infection. This CDR3 is built from 16 residues. J lost 10 bases, V lost 3 bases, and 14 bases had no gene match. The V gene's germline CDR1 is SGHTA and CDR2 FQGTGA. The source of this sequence is an adult who was a healthcare worker with PCR-confirmed SARS-CoV-2 infection or an uninfected control (not recorded which). Sequencing input: whole blood. The chain couples TRBV7-3 to TRBJ2-1, with 8 bases aligning to TRBD1. This chain's CDR3 is CASSLSGGRGNGEQFF. DNA of the CDR3: TGTGCCAGCAGCTTGTCAGGGGGCAGGGGCAACGGCGAGCAGTTCTTC.